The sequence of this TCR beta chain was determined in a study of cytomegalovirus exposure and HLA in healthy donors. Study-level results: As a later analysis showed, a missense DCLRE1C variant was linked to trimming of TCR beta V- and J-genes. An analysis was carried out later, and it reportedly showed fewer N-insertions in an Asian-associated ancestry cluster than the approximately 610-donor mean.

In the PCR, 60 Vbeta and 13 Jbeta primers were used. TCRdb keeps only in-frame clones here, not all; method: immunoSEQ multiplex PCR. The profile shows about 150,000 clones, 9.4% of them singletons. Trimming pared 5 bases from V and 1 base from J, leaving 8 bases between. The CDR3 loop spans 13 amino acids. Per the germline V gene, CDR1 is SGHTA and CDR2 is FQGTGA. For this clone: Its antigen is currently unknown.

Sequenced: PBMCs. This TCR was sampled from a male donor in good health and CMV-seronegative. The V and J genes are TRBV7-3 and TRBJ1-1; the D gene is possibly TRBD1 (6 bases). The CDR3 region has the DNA TGTGCCAGCAGCCGGACAGCGAACACTGAAGCTTTCTTT. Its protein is CASSRTANTEAFF.